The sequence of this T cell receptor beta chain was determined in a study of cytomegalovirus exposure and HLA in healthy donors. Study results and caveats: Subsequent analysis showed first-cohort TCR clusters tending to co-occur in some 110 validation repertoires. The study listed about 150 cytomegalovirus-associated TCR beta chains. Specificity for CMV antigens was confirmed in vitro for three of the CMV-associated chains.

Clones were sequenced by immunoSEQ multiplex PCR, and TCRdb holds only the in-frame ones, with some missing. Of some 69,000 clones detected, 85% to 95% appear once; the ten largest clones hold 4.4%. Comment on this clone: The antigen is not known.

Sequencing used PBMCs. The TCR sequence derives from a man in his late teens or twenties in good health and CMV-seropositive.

The CDR3 DNA reads TGTGCCAGCGGATCCCGGGACAGGGGAAACTATGGCTACACCTTC. This translates into CASGSRDRGNYGYTF. The chain joins TRBV11-2 to TRBJ1-2; TRBD1 agrees at 10 bases. V shed 8 bases and J 2 bases; nucleotides not matched to a gene: 8. Germline loops: CDR1 SGHAT, CDR2 FQNNGV. This CDR3 region has 15 residues.